This TCR beta chain is drawn from a study of early T cells in non-severe SARS-CoV-2 infection. The wider study: Chains from this unsorted whole-blood bulk RNA could not be paired.

This clonotype appeared many times. Unique molecular identifiers tagged individual cDNA molecules. TCRdb processed the 5' RACE reads anew with MiXCR; each CDR3 protein has one entry. The table records fewer than 120,000 distinct CDR3 sequences, 10% to 15% of them present only once. The specimen comprised whole blood, sampled at baseline. The origin of this receptor is an adult who was a healthcare worker with PCR-confirmed SARS-CoV-2 infection or an uninfected control (not recorded which).

The CDR3 loop reads CSARRIAGGDAGELFF. The CDR3 DNA follows: TGCAGTGCTCGCCGAATAGCGGGAGGGGACGCCGGGGAGCTGTTTTTT. The gene calls are TRBV20-1 and TRBJ2-2; TRBD2 aligns across 11 bases. J gave up 6 bases and V 5 bases, and 11 bases lay outside the gene matches. Germline V lookup: CDR1 DFQATT, CDR2 SNEGSKA (reference sequence). The CDR3 runs to 16 residues.